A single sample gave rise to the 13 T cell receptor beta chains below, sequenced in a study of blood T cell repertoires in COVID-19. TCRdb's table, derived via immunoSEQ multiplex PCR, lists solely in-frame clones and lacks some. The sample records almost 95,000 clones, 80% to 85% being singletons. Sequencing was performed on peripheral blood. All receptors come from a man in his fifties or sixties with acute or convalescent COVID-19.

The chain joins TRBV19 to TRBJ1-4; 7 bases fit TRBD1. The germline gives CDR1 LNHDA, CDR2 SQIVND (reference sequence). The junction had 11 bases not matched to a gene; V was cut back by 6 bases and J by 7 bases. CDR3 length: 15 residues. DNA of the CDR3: TGTGCCAGTAGAATGGACAGGATAGGGAGTGAAAAACTGTTTTTT. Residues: CASRMDRIGSEKLFF.

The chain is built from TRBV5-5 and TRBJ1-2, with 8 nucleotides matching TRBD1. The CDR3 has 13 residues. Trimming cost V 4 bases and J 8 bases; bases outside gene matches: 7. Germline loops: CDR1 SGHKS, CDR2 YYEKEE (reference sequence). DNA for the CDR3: TGTGCCAGCAGCATGACAGGGGCGGGCGGCTACACCTTC. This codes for CASSMTGAGGYTF.

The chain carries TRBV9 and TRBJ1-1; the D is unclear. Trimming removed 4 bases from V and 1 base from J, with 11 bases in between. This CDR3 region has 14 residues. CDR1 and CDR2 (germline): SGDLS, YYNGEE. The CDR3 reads CASSKSRGNTEAFF. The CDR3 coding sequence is TGTGCCAGCAGCAAATCCCGGGGGAACACTGAAGCTTTCTTT.

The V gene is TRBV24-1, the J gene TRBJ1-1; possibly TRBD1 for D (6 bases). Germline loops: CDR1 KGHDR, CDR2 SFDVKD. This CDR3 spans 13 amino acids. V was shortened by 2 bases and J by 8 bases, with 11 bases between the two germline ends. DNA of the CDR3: TGTGCCACCAGTGATTCAGACAGGTTGGAAGCTTTCTTT. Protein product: CATSDSDRLEAFF.

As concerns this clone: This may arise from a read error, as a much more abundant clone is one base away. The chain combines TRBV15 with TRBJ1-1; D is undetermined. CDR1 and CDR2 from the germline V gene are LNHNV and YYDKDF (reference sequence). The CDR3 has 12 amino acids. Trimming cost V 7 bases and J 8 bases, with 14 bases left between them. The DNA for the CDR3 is TGTGCCACCAACACAAAAGGACTCGAAGCTTTCTTT. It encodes CATNTKGLEAFF.

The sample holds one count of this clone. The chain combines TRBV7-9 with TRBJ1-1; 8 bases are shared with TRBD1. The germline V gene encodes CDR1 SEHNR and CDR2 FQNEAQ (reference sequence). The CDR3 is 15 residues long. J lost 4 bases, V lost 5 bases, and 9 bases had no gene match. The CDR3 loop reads CASSPRTGRGTEAFF. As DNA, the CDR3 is TGTGCCAGCAGCCCAAGGACAGGGAGAGGCACTGAAGCTTTCTTT.

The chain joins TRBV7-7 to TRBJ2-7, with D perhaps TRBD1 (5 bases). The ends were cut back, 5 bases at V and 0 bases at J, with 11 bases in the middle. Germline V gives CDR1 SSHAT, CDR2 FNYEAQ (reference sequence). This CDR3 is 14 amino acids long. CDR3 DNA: TGTGCCAGCAGCCCAGGGCACCTCTCCTACGAGCAGTACTTC. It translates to CASSPGHLSYEQYF.

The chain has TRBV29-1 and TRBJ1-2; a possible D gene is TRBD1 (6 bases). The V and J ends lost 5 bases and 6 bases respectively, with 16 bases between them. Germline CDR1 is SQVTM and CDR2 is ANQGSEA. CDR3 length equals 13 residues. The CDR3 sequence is CSVPEGGADGYTF. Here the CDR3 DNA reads TGCAGCGTTCCCGAAGGGGGGGCGGATGGCTACACCTTC.

DNA of the CDR3: TGTGCCTGGAGAGATCCGGGACAGAGAAATCAGCCCCAGCATTTT. Its protein is CAWRDPGQRNQPQHF. The V gene is TRBV30, the J gene TRBJ1-5, with 7 positions matching TRBD1. The trim removed 3 bases at V and 4 bases at J, leaving 9 bases unmatched. The germline V gene has CDR1 GTSNPN and CDR2 SVGIG (reference sequence). CDR3 length equals 15 residues.

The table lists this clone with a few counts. The CDR3 spells CASSPTSWGYTF. Written as DNA, the CDR3 is TGTGCCAGCTCGCCTACTTCATGGGGCTACACCTTC. The rearrangement links TRBV18 to TRBJ1-2; D remains unclear. CDR1 and CDR2 from the germline V gene are KGHSH and LQKENI. V dropped 6 bases and J dropped 8 bases, with 13 bases sitting between them. CDR3 size: 12 residues.

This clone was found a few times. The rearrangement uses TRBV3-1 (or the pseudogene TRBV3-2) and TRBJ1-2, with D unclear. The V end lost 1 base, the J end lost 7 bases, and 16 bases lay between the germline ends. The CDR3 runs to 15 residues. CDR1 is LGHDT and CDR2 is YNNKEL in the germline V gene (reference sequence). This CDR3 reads CASSQGGGLPLGYTF. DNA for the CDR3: TGTGCCAGCAGCCAAGGCGGCGGCCTCCCCCTTGGCTACACCTTC.

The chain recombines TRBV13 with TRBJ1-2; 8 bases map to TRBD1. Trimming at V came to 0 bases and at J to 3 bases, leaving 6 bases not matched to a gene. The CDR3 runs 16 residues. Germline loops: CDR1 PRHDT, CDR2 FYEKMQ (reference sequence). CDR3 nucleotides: TGTGCCAGCAGCTTAGGCTCGACAGGGGAAGACTATGGCTACACCTTC. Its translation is CASSLGSTGEDYGYTF.

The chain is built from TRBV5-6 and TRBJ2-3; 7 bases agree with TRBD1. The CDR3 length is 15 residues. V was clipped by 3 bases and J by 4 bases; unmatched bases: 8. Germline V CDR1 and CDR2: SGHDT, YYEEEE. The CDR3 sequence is CASSSEGAGADTQYF. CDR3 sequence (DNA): TGTGCCAGCAGCTCCGAGGGGGCAGGCGCAGATACGCAGTATTTT.